The 10 T cell receptor beta chains presented below share a single source sample, sequenced in a study of patients and donors after allogeneic stem cell transplantation. TCRdb called the RT-PCR reads again in MiXCR, with one record for every CDR3 protein. Among tens of thousands of distinct CDR3 sequences, approximately 8.8% were seen once, and the ten largest hold 48%. The material sequenced was blood, either unsorted or a sorted T cell fraction (not recorded which). The receptors derive from a human donor who was either an allogeneic HSCT recipient or a stem cell or donor lymphocyte infusion donor (not recorded which). It is not recorded whose cells these are; they may come from a transplant donor.

In its sample, this clonotype was seen many times. This sequence joins TRBV27 and TRBJ1-1; 9 nucleotides line up with TRBD1. The CDR3 totals 16 residues. Per germline, CDR1 MNHEY and CDR2 SMNVEV (reference sequence). The V and J ends lost 6 bases and 1 base, in that order; junction bases with no gene match: 9. CDR3 nucleotide sequence: TGTGCCAGCAGCAAACGACAGGGGGGTGCGAACACTGAAGCTTTCTTT. Translating gives CASSKRQGGANTEAFF.

This clonotype appeared many times. The rearrangement uses TRBV7-9 and TRBJ1-2, with D perhaps TRBD1 (5 bases). The germline V gene has CDR1 SEHNR and CDR2 FQNEAQ (reference sequence). CDR3 length equals 12 residues. V lost 0 bases to trimming and J lost 7 bases, with 6 bases between them. The CDR3 spells CASSLAGPGYTF. CDR3 in DNA: TGTGCCAGCAGCTTAGCGGGACCTGGCTACACCTTC.

This clonotype was seen at least ten times. The rearrangement joins TRBV6-1 to TRBJ2-7; 8 bases agree with TRBD1. The CDR3 spans 14 residues. In germline, CDR1 is MNHNS, CDR2 SASEGT. V was pared by 5 bases and J by 3 bases, with 6 bases of the junction left unmatched. The CDR3: CASSRDRSGYEQYF. The CDR3 DNA sequence: TGTGCCAGCAGTCGGGACAGGTCGGGCTACGAGCAGTACTTC.

The V and J genes are TRBV7-3 and TRBJ1-2, with 7 bases matching TRBD1. The V gene end was trimmed by 4 bases and the J gene end by 8 bases; junction bases not matched to a gene: 10. Per the germline V gene, CDR1 is SGHTA and CDR2 is FQGTGA. The CDR3 extends over 14 amino acids. CDR3: CASSSYDRVRGYTF. The DNA for the CDR3 is TGTGCCAGCAGCTCCTACGACAGGGTTCGCGGCTACACCTTC. The full variable domain, in which reference TRBV7-3 and TRBJ1-2 provide the parts outside the CDR3, is GAGVSQTPSNKVTEKGKYVELRCDPISGHTALYWYRQSLGQGPEFLIYFQGTGAADDSGLPNDRFFAVRPEGSVSTLKIQRTERGDSAVYLCASSSYDRVRGYTFGSGTRLTVV.

This clonotype was observed many times. The gene calls are TRBV20-1 and TRBJ1-1; D is possibly TRBD1 (6 bases). The CDR3 has 13 amino acids. The germline V gene has CDR1 DFQATT and CDR2 SNEGSKA (reference sequence). The V gene lost 5 bases and the J gene lost 4 bases, with 14 bases spanning the gap. The CDR3 reads CSAGKGVGTEAFF. DNA for the CDR3: TGCAGTGCTGGGAAGGGGGTTGGCACTGAAGCTTTCTTT.

This clonotype was recorded a few times. V usage is TRBV7-2 and J usage is TRBJ2-1, with D tentatively TRBD2 (5 bases). The V gene's germline CDR1 is SGHTA and CDR2 FQGNSA. The CDR3 sequence is 13 residues long. V lost 1 base and J 8 bases, leaving 9 bases between the germline ends. The CDR3 region is CASSLGRGYEQFF. For the CDR3, the DNA is TGTGCCAGCAGCTTAGGTCGGGGTTATGAGCAGTTCTTC.

CDR3 residues: CASRTRPGTGIEAFF. The DNA for the CDR3 is TGTGCCAGCAGAACACGGCCGGGGACAGGGATTGAAGCTTTCTTT. The chain recombines TRBV12-3 or TRBV12-4 with TRBJ1-1; 9 bases are a match to TRBD1. The CDR3 contains 15 residues. V lost 6 bases, J lost 7 bases, and 12 bases stayed unmatched.

In its sample, this clonotype was seen many times. This chain uses TRBV20-1 with TRBJ1-2; D is unclear. V was pared by 6 bases and J by 4 bases, with 15 bases between. The CDR3 spans 13 residues. In germline, CDR1 is DFQATT, CDR2 SNEGSKA (reference sequence). CDR3 loop: CSAKFRIGYGYTF. For the CDR3, the DNA is TGCAGTGCCAAGTTCCGAATCGGCTATGGCTACACCTTC.

This clonotype was seen only a few times. The chain has TRBV7-9 and TRBJ2-1; 7 nucleotides line up with TRBD2. Trimming cost V 7 bases and J 4 bases; bases outside gene matches: 13. The length of the CDR3 is 16 residues. The germline gives CDR1 SEHNR, CDR2 FQNEAQ (reference sequence). The CDR3: CASTVGGTVTYNEQFF. The CDR3 DNA sequence: TGTGCCAGCACCGTCGGGGGGACGGTGACTTACAATGAGCAGTTCTTC. Full variable domain (remainder filled in from reference TRBV7-9 and TRBJ2-1): DTGVSQNPRHKITKRGQNVTFRCDPISEHNRLYWYRQTLGQGPEFLTYFQNEAQLEKSRLLSDRFSAERPKGSFSTLEIQRTEQGDSAMYLCASTVGGTVTYNEQFFGPGTRLTVL.

The chain couples TRBV6-5 to TRBJ2-4; TRBD2 matches 8 bases. This CDR3 is 18 amino acids long. Germline CDR1 MNHEY, CDR2 SVGAGI. Trimming at V came to 6 bases and at J to 0 bases, leaving 13 bases not matched to a gene. The CDR3: CASRALRGEGGAKNIQYF. Written as DNA, the CDR3 is TGTGCCAGCAGAGCCCTGCGGGGGGAGGGTGGAGCCAAAAACATTCAGTACTTC.